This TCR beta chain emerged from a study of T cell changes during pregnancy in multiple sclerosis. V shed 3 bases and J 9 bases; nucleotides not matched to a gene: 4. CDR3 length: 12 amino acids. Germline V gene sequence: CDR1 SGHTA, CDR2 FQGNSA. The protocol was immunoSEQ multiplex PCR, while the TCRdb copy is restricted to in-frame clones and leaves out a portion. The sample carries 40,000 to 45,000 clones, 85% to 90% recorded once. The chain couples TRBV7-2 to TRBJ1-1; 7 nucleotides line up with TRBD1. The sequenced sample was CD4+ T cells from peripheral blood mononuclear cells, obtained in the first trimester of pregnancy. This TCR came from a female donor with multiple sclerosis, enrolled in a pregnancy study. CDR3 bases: TGTGCCAGCAGCTTCAACAGGGGCAAAGCTTTCTTT. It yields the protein CASSFNRGKAFF.